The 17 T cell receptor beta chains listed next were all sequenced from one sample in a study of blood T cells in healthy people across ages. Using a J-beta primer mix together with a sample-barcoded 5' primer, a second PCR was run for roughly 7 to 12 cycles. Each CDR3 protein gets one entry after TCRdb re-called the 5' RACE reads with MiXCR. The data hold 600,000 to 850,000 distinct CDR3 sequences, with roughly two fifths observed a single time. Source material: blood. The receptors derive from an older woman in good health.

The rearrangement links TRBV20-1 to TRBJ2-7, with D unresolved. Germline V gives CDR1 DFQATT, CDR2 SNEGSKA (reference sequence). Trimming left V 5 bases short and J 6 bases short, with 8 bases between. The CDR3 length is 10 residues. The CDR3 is CSAYYCEQYF. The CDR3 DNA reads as TGCAGTGCTTATTACTGCGAGCAGTACTTC.

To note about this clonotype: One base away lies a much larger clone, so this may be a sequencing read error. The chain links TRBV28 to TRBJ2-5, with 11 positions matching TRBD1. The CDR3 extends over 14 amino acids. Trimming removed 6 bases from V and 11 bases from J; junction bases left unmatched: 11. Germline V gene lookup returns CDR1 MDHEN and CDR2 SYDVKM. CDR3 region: CASSSGTGGYGQYF. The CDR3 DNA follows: TGTGCCAGCAGCTCCGGGACAGGGGGATATGGGCAGTACTTC.

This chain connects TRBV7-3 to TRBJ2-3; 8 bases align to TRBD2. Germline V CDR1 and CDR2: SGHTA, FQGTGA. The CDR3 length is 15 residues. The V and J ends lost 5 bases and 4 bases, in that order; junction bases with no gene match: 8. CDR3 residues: CASSPASGFADTQYF. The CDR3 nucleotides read TGTGCCAGCAGCCCAGCTAGCGGGTTCGCAGATACGCAGTATTTT.

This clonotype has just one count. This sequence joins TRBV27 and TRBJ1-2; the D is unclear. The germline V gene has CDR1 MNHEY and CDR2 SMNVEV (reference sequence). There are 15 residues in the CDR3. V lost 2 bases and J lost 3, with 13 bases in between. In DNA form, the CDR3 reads TGTGCCAGCAGTTTAGGGTGGGCTGGGGACTATGGCTACACCTTC. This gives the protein CASSLGWAGDYGYTF.

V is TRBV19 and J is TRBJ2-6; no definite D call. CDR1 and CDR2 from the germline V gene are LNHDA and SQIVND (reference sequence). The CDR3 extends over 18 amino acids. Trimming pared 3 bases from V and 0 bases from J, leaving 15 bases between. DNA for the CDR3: TGTGCCAGTAGTATTGTCTGGATTACGAGCTCTGGGGCCAACGTCCTGACTTTC. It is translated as CASSIVWITSSGANVLTF.

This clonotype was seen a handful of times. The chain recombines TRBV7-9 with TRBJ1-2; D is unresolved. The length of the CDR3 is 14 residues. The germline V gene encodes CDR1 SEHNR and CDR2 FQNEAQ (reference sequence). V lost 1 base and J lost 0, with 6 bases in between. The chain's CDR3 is CASSLEQTNYGYTF. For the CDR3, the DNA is TGTGCCAGCAGCTTAGAACAGACTAACTATGGCTACACCTTC.

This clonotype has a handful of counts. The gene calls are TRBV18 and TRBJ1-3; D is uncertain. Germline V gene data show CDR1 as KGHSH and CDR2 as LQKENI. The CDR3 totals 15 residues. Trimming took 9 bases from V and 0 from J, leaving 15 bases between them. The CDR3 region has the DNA TGTGCCAGTCAAAAGACTGGCAGCTCTGGAAACACCATATATTTT. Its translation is CASQKTGSSGNTIYF. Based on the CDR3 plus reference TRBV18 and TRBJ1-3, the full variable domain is NAGVMQNPRHLVRRRGQEARLRCSPMKGHSHVYWYRQLPEEGLKFMVYLQKENIIDESGMPKERFSAEFPKEGPSILRIQQVVRGDSAAYFCASQKTGSSGNTIYFGEGSWLTVV.

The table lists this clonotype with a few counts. The CDR3 DNA reads as TGTGCCAGCAGCTTTCTTGCTGAGACCCAGTACTTC. Its translation: CASSFLAETQYF. This chain joins TRBV7-9 and TRBJ2-4, with no clear D. The DNA end favors TRBJ2-5, so the J call may be wrong. This CDR3 is built from 12 residues. Germline-derived CDR1 and CDR2 are SEHNR and FQNEAQ (reference sequence).

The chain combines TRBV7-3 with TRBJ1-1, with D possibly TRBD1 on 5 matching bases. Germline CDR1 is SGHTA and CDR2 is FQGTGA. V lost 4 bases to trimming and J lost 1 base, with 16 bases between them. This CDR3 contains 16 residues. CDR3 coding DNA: TGTGCCAGCAGCTCAACCGGGACGGGGCGGAACACTGAAGCTTTCTTT. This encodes CASSSTGTGRNTEAFF.

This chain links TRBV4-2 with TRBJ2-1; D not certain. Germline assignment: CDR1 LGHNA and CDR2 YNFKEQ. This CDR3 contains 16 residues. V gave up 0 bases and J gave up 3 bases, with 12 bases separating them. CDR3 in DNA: TGTGCCAGCAGCCAAGACACGGGTGGCGTCTACAATGAGCAGTTCTTC. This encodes CASSQDTGGVYNEQFF.

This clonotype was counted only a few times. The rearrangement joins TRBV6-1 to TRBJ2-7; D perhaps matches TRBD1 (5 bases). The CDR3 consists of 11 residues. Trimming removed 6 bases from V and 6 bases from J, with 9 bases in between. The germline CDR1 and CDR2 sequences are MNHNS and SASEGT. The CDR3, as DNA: TGTGCCAGCAGAATAACAGGCGAGCAGTACTTC. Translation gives CASRITGEQYF.

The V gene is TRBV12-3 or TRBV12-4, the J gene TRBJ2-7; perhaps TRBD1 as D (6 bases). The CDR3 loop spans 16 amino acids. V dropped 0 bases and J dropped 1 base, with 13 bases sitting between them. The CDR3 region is CASSLAGTLFSYEQYF. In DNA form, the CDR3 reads TGTGCCAGCAGTTTAGCGGGGACACTGTTTTCCTACGAGCAGTACTTC.

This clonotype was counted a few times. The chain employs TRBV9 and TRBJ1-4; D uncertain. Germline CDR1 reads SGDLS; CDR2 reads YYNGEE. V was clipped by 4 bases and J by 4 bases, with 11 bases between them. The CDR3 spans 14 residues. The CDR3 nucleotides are TGTGCCAGCAGCACCTCGGCCCTTAATGAAAAACTGTTTTTT. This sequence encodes CASSTSALNEKLFF. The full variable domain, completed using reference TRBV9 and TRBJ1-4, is DSGVTQTPKHLITATGQRVTLRCSPRSGDLSVYWYQQSLDQGLQFLIQYYNGEERAKGNILERFSAQQFPDLHSELNLSSLELGDSALYFCASSTSALNEKLFFGSGTQLSVL.

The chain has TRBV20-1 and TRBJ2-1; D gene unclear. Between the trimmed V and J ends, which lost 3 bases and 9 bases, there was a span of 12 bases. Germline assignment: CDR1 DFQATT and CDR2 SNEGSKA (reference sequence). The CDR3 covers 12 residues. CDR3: CSASRQSGEQFF. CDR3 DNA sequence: TGCAGTGCTAGTAGGCAGAGTGGTGAGCAGTTCTTC.

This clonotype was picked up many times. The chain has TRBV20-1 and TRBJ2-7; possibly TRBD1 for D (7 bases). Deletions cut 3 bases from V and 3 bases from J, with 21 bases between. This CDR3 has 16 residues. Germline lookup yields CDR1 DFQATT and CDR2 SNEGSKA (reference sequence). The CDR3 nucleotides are TGCAGTGCTAGGCGCCTTCAGGGGGGAGACCTCTACGAGCAGTACTTC. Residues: CSARRLQGGDLYEQYF.

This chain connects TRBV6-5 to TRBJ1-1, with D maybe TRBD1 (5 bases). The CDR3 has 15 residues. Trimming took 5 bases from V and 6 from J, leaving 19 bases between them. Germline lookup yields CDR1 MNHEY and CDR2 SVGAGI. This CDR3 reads CASSTTGKVISEAFF. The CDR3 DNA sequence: TGTGCCAGCAGTACTACAGGAAAGGTGATATCTGAAGCTTTCTTT.

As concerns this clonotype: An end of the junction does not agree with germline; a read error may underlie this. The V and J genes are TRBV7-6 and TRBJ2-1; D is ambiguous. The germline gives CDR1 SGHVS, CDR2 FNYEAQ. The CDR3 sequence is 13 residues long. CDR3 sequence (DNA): TGTGTCAGCAGCTTGACTGTAAACAATGAGCAGTTCTTC. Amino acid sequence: CVSSLTVNNEQFF.